This is a list of T cell receptor beta chains from one sample in a study of Ad26.COV2.S vaccination and SARS-CoV-2 variants. Produced via immunoSEQ multiplex PCR; TCRdb's table is partial and in-frame only. Altogether hundreds of thousands of clones are present, roughly 90% being singletons, with the ten largest covering about 1.5%. Sequenced here: peripheral blood, sampled in a trial of Ad26.COV2.S vaccine versus placebo. The receptors derive from a person aged 18-60 years who received the Ad26.COV2.S COVID-19 vaccine or a placebo. CDR3s include the opening cysteine and the closing phenylalanine or tryptophan. A D gene is named only where the DNA matches it firmly. A row's size may be missing; if present it is once, few, many or a size class.

j_gene: TRBJ1-1
v_gene: TRBV24-1
abundance: -
d_gene: -
CDR3aa: CATSDFQGQAFF
CDR3nt: TGTGCCACCAGTGATTTCCAGGGACAAGCTTTCTTT

j_gene: TRBJ1-4
v_gene: TRBV6-2/TRBV6-3
abundance: -
d_gene: -
CDR3aa: CASSTHSATNEKLFF
CDR3nt: TGTGCCAGCAGTACCCACAGCGCAACTAATGAAAAACTGTTTTTT

j_gene: TRBJ1-6
v_gene: TRBV3-1/TRBV3-2
abundance: -
d_gene: TRBD1
CDR3aa: CASSQETGSVPLHF
CDR3nt: TGTGCCAGCAGCCAAGAGACAGGGTCTGTGCCCCTCCACTTT

j_gene: TRBJ1-4
v_gene: TRBV5-4
abundance: -
d_gene: TRBD1
CDR3aa: CASSLAPGQQNEKLFF
CDR3nt: TGTGCCAGCAGCTTGGCCCCGGGACAGCAGAATGAAAAACTGTTTTTT

j_gene: TRBJ1-3
v_gene: TRBV3-1/TRBV3-2
abundance: few
d_gene: -
CDR3aa: CASSRSSGLFGNTIYF
CDR3nt: TGTGCCAGCAGCCGAAGCTCGGGGTTGTTTGGAAACACCATATATTTT

j_gene: TRBJ2-7
v_gene: TRBV5-4
abundance: -
d_gene: TRBD2
CDR3aa: CASSPGLAASYEQYF
CDR3nt: TGTGCCAGCAGTCCGGGACTAGCGGCGTCCTACGAGCAGTACTTC

j_gene: TRBJ2-1
v_gene: TRBV27
abundance: -
d_gene: TRBD1
CDR3aa: CASSFNRGNEQFF
CDR3nt: TGTGCCAGCAGTTTCAACAGGGGCAATGAGCAGTTCTTC

j_gene: TRBJ2-2
v_gene: TRBV6-1
abundance: -
d_gene: -
CDR3aa: CASSEVANTGELFF
CDR3nt: TGTGCCAGCAGTGAAGTGGCGAACACCGGGGAGCTGTTTTTT

j_gene: TRBJ1-2
v_gene: TRBV9
abundance: -
d_gene: TRBD1
CDR3aa: CASSLGQAYGYTF
CDR3nt: TGTGCCAGCAGCCTCGGACAGGCCTATGGCTACACCTTC

j_gene: TRBJ2-7
v_gene: TRBV7-2
abundance: once
d_gene: -
CDR3aa: CASSKHGAAGEEQYF
CDR3nt: TGTGCCAGCAGCAAACACGGGGCGGCAGGGGAAGAGCAGTACTTC

j_gene: TRBJ2-1
v_gene: TRBV4-2
abundance: -
d_gene: -
CDR3aa: CASSQEVSNEQFF
CDR3nt: TGTGCCAGCAGCCAAGAGGTGAGCAATGAGCAGTTCTTC

j_gene: TRBJ1-5
v_gene: TRBV3-1/TRBV3-2
abundance: -
d_gene: -
CDR3aa: CASSQQGQPQHF
CDR3nt: TGTGCCAGCAGCCAACAGGGTCAGCCCCAGCATTTT

j_gene: TRBJ1-1
v_gene: TRBV2
abundance: -
d_gene: -
CDR3aa: CASSGAGSRTEAFF
CDR3nt: TGTGCCAGCAGTGGCGCTGGCTCTAGGACTGAAGCTTTCTTT

j_gene: TRBJ2-3
v_gene: TRBV2
abundance: -
d_gene: TRBD2
CDR3aa: CASSVAGGRNTQYF
CDR3nt: TGTGCCAGCAGTGTAGCGGGGGGCAGGAATACGCAGTATTTT

j_gene: TRBJ1-2
v_gene: TRBV6-6
abundance: once
d_gene: TRBD1
CDR3aa: CASSWGTAQGYGYTF
CDR3nt: TGTGCCAGCAGTTGGGGGACAGCCCAGGGCTATGGCTACACCTTC

j_gene: TRBJ2-1
v_gene: TRBV6-5
abundance: -
d_gene: TRBD1
CDR3aa: CASGQGLGEQFF
CDR3nt: TGTGCCAGCGGACAGGGCCTAGGTGAGCAGTTCTTC

j_gene: TRBJ1-1
v_gene: TRBV7-9
abundance: few
d_gene: -
CDR3aa: CASSLGAKYTEAFF
CDR3nt: TGTGCCAGCAGCTTGGGGGCGAAGTACACTGAAGCTTTCTTT

j_gene: TRBJ2-7
v_gene: TRBV19
abundance: -
d_gene: TRBD1
CDR3aa: CASSILTGDTYEQYF
CDR3nt: TGTGCCAGTAGTATTTTGACAGGGGATACCTACGAGCAGTACTTC

j_gene: TRBJ2-1
v_gene: TRBV19
abundance: -
d_gene: -
CDR3aa: CASSKSTDNEQFF
CDR3nt: TGTGCCAGTAGTAAGTCTACCGACAATGAGCAGTTCTTC

j_gene: TRBJ1-3
v_gene: TRBV6-1
abundance: -
d_gene: -
CDR3aa: CASSETGRFGNTIYF
CDR3nt: TGTGCCAGCAGTGAAACCGGGAGATTTGGAAACACCATATATTTT

j_gene: TRBJ2-6
v_gene: TRBV29-1
abundance: -
d_gene: -
CDR3aa: CSVEEAGTSSGANVLTF
CDR3nt: TGCAGCGTTGAAGAGGCGGGGACGAGCTCTGGGGCCAACGTCCTGACTTTC

j_gene: TRBJ2-7
v_gene: TRBV2
abundance: -
d_gene: -
CDR3aa: CASSAGFHEQYF
CDR3nt: TGTGCCAGCAGTGCCGGATTCCACGAGCAGTACTTC